Presented here are 30 T cell receptor beta chains from one specimen sequenced in a study of blood T cell repertoires in COVID-19. Clones were sequenced by immunoSEQ multiplex PCR, and TCRdb holds only the in-frame ones, with some missing. There are 220,000 or so clones in the sample; 75% to 85% occur only once, and 8% to 10% lies in the top ten. Sequencing used peripheral blood. The receptors were gathered from a woman over 75 with COVID-19, enrolled during active disease.

This clone appeared a single time. The rearrangement links TRBV6-6 to TRBJ2-1; no definite D call. Trimming pared 5 bases from V and 4 bases from J, leaving 9 bases between. The CDR3 has 13 residues. CDR1 and CDR2 from the germline V gene are MNHNY and SVGAGI (reference sequence). The CDR3 loop is CASSPRVYNEQFF. Written as DNA, the CDR3 is TGTGCCAGCAGTCCCCGGGTTTACAATGAGCAGTTCTTC.

The rearrangement links TRBV7-2 to TRBJ2-3; the D gene is possibly TRBD2 (5 bases). The V gene's germline CDR1 is SGHTA and CDR2 FQGNSA. V lost 0 bases, J lost 6 bases, and 7 bases lay in between. This CDR3 contains 13 residues. The CDR3 region has the DNA TGTGCCAGCAGCTTAGCGCGAGGGGATACGCAGTATTTT. It encodes CASSLARGDTQYF.

On this clone: The same CDR3 also results from other DNA sequences found in this sample. The rearrangement links TRBV18 to TRBJ2-7; TRBD1 matches at 8 bases. Germline-derived CDR1 and CDR2 are KGHSH and LQKENI. The CDR3 runs to 14 residues. J was trimmed by 0 bases and V by 2 bases; bases with no gene match: 0. CDR3 DNA: TGTGCCAGCTCACCAGGGACAGGCTCCTACGAGCAGTACTTC. This translates into CASSPGTGSYEQYF.

The chain recombines TRBV6-4 with TRBJ1-1; 8 nucleotides align to TRBD1. Germline values: CDR1 MRHNA, CDR2 SNTAGT. The CDR3 is 15 residues long. V shed 4 bases, J shed 0 bases, and the junction held 4 bases outside the gene matches. CDR3 protein: CASSVGTGLNTEAFF. Written as DNA, the CDR3 is TGTGCCAGCAGTGTCGGGACAGGATTGAACACTGAAGCTTTCTTT.

This clone was recorded many times. This chain uses TRBV2 with TRBJ1-6, with D perhaps TRBD1 (6 bases). The CDR3 is made up of 17 amino acids. Trimming cost V 6 bases and J 7 bases, with 22 bases left between them. Per the germline V gene, CDR1 is SNHLY and CDR2 is FYNNEI. This CDR3 is CASRRVGRWQGNSPLHF. CDR3 nucleotide sequence: TGTGCCAGCAGAAGGGTAGGGCGATGGCAGGGGAATTCACCCCTCCACTTT.

This clone was seen only a few times. The chain carries TRBV5-4 and TRBJ1-6; 9 bases are shared with TRBD1. Looked up from germline, CDR1 is SGHNT and CDR2 is YYREEE (reference sequence). The CDR3 spans 17 residues. V lost 3 bases to trimming and J lost 9 bases; unmatched junction nucleotides: 13. The CDR3 DNA reads TGTGCCAGCAGCTCGGGCGGGGCGAGGACAGGGGCTTCACCCCTCCACTTT. It translates to CASSSGGARTGASPLHF.

The chain joins TRBV3-1 (or the pseudogene TRBV3-2) to TRBJ2-3; 15 bases agree with TRBD2. The trim removed 4 bases at V and 8 bases at J, leaving 7 bases unmatched. This CDR3 contains 16 residues. CDR1 is LGHDT and CDR2 is YNNKEL in the germline V gene (reference sequence). The CDR3 DNA follows: TGTGCCAGCAGCCTGGGACTAGCGGGGGGCGGGAGTACGCAGTATTTT. Translation gives CASSLGLAGGGSTQYF.

V gene TRBV7-2 combines with J gene TRBJ2-3; 10 nucleotides align to TRBD2. The CDR3 loop spans 16 amino acids. Germline assignment: CDR1 SGHTA and CDR2 FQGNSA. J was trimmed by 2 bases and V by 5 bases; bases with no gene match: 7. Here the CDR3 reads CASSPGLAVTTDTQYF. CDR3 sequence (DNA): TGTGCCAGCAGCCCCGGACTAGCGGTTACCACAGATACGCAGTATTTT. The full variable domain, its missing parts supplied by reference TRBV7-2 and TRBJ2-3, is GAGVSQSPSNKVTEKGKDVELRCDPISGHTALYWYRQSLGQGLEFLIYFQGNSAPDKSGLPSDRFSAERTGGSVSTLTIQRTQQEDSAVYLCASSPGLAVTTDTQYFGPGTRLTVL.

The genes are TRBV2 and TRBJ1-2, with TRBD1 identical over 7 bases. CDR1 is SNHLY, CDR2 FYNNEI, per germline. This CDR3 is 11 amino acids long. With V trimmed by 10 bases and J by 5 bases, 4 bases remained unmatched. Here the CDR3 DNA reads TGTGCCACTTCGACAGGGTATGGCTACACCTTC. This translates into CATSTGYGYTF. Full variable domain (outside the CDR3, taken from reference TRBV2 and TRBJ1-2): EPEVTQTPSHQVTQMGQEVILRCVPISNHLYFYWYRQILGQKVEFLVSFYNNEISEKSEIFDDQFSVERPDGSNFTLKIRSTKLEDSAMYFCATSTGYGYTFGSGTRLTVV.

The chain carries TRBV6-1 and TRBJ2-5; D is possibly TRBD1 (5 bases). V was cut by 3 bases and J by 1 base, with 12 bases left in between. Germline V gives CDR1 MNHNS, CDR2 SASEGT. CDR3 size: 15 residues. CDR3 sequence: CASSEPGQLQETQYF. The DNA for the CDR3 is TGTGCCAGCAGTGAGCCAGGGCAGCTCCAAGAGACCCAGTACTTC.

J is TRBJ1-1 and V is TRBV10-3; TRBD1 is a possible D gene (6 bases). From germline, CDR1 is ENHRY and CDR2 SYGVKD. The CDR3 consists of 15 residues. Trimming took 3 bases from V and 0 from J, leaving 11 bases between them. CDR3 region: CAISDRDTVNTEAFF. CDR3 bases: TGTGCCATCAGTGATCGGGACACGGTGAACACTGAAGCTTTCTTT.

The chain links TRBV9 to TRBJ2-3; a possible D gene is TRBD2 (5 bases). Germline V gene sequence: CDR1 SGDLS, CDR2 YYNGEE. The CDR3 has 14 amino acids. Trimming removed 4 bases at V and 4 bases at J, with 13 bases between. In DNA form, the CDR3 reads TGTGCCAGCAGCCCCCAGACGGGATCAGATACGCAGTATTTT. Its translation: CASSPQTGSDTQYF.

The chain carries TRBV9 and TRBJ2-5, with 9 positions matching TRBD2. The CDR3 has 16 residues. Trimming at V came to 3 bases and at J to 0 bases, leaving 6 bases not matched to a gene. CDR1 is SGDLS and CDR2 is YYNGEE in the germline V gene. The CDR3 spells CASSAYSGRHQETQYF. In DNA, the CDR3 is TGTGCCAGCAGCGCCTATAGCGGGAGACACCAAGAGACCCAGTACTTC.

The gene calls are TRBV9 and TRBJ1-5, with 9 bases matching TRBD1. The CDR3 has 14 residues. CDR1 and CDR2 from the germline V gene are SGDLS and YYNGEE. Unmatched junction bases numbered 9, after V lost 4 bases and J lost 10 bases. CDR3 coding DNA: TGTGCCAGCAGCTCGGTCCCGGGACAGGGACCCCAGCATTTT. This codes for CASSSVPGQGPQHF.

The chain employs TRBV2 and TRBJ2-7; possibly TRBD1 for D (5 bases). The CDR3 extends over 14 amino acids. Germline assignment: CDR1 SNHLY and CDR2 FYNNEI. With 4 bases removed from V and 2 bases from J, the gap between germline ends came to 12 bases. The CDR3 here is CASSARQITYEQYF. In DNA form, the CDR3 reads TGTGCCAGCAGTGCTCGACAGATCACCTACGAGCAGTACTTC. The complete variable domain, with remaining parts taken from reference TRBV2 and TRBJ2-7, reads EPEVTQTPSHQVTQMGQEVILRCVPISNHLYFYWYRQILGQKVEFLVSFYNNEISEKSEIFDDQFSVERPDGSNFTLKIRSTKLEDSAMYFCASSARQITYEQYFGPGTRLTVT.

V and J are TRBV4-1 and TRBJ2-1, with 16 nucleotides matching TRBD2. V lost 2 bases to trimming and J lost 0 bases; unmatched junction nucleotides: 4. The CDR3 length is 19 residues. Germline V gene sequence: CDR1 MGHRA, CDR2 YSYEKL. The CDR3 here is CASSQKGLAGGSSYNEQFF. The CDR3 DNA is TGCGCCAGCAGCCAAAAGGGACTAGCGGGGGGGAGCTCCTACAATGAGCAGTTCTTC.

The chain carries TRBV28 and TRBJ1-5; no clear D. The CDR3 consists of 17 residues. The V gene's germline CDR1 is MDHEN and CDR2 SYDVKM. The V end was cut by 4 bases, the J end by 4 bases, with 20 bases between. CDR3 residues: CASSSPQARRINQPQHF. The CDR3 nucleotides read TGTGCCAGCAGTTCCCCCCAGGCCAGACGAATTAATCAGCCCCAGCATTTT.

The CDR3 loop is CASSSVVQVIDTQYF. DNA for the CDR3: TGTGCCAGCAGCTCAGTGGTACAGGTTATAGATACGCAGTATTTT. This chain connects TRBV7-9 to TRBJ2-3, with a weak D call TRBD1 (5 bases). The CDR3 covers 15 residues. Trimming left V 4 bases short and J 5 bases short, with 16 bases between. Germline V CDR1 and CDR2: SEHNR, FQNEAQ (reference sequence).

The sample holds one count of this clone. The V and J genes are TRBV3-1 (or the pseudogene TRBV3-2) and TRBJ1-2, with 7 bases fitting TRBD1. J lost 4 bases, V lost 4 bases, and 0 bases had no gene match. Looked up from germline, CDR1 is LGHDT and CDR2 is YNNKEL (reference sequence). This CDR3 comprises 12 residues. CDR3 in amino acids: CASSRTGYGYTF. Here the CDR3 DNA reads TGTGCCAGCAGCCGGACAGGCTATGGCTACACCTTC.

The rearrangement links TRBV11-2 to TRBJ1-1; 7 bases map to TRBD1. The CDR3 length is 17 residues. V lost 3 bases to trimming and J lost 3 bases; unmatched junction nucleotides: 13. CDR1 is SGHAT, CDR2 FQNNGV, per germline. As DNA, the CDR3 is TGTGCCAGCAGCTTTAGACAGGGTAGTTCTTCGTACACTGAAGCTTTCTTT. Protein product: CASSFRQGSSSYTEAFF.

The chain couples TRBV3-1 (or the pseudogene TRBV3-2) to TRBJ2-5, with D tentatively TRBD2 (6 bases). Germline CDR1 reads LGHDT; CDR2 reads YNNKEL (reference sequence). Trimming shortened V by 0 bases and J by 5 bases, and 13 bases separated the two germline ends. There are 15 residues in the CDR3. Here the CDR3 reads CASSQDPGVSETQYF. In DNA form, the CDR3 reads TGTGCCAGCAGCCAAGATCCGGGAGTTAGTGAGACCCAGTACTTC.

The chain employs TRBV11-2 and TRBJ1-3; no clear D gene. CDR1 and CDR2 from the germline V gene are SGHAT and FQNNGV. The germline V and J ends were trimmed by 7 bases and 0 bases, with 10 bases remaining between them. This CDR3 is built from 14 residues. Here the CDR3 reads CASKKGDSGNTIYF. The CDR3 coding sequence is TGTGCCAGCAAGAAGGGAGACTCTGGAAACACCATATATTTT. The whole variable domain, remainder taken from reference TRBV11-2 and TRBJ1-3, is EAGVAQSPRYKIIEKRQSVAFWCNPISGHATLYWYQQILGQGPKLLIQFQNNGVVDDSQLPKDRFSAERLKGVDSTLKIQPAKLEDSAVYLCASKKGDSGNTIYFGEGSWLTVV.

This chain links TRBV5-4 with TRBJ2-3; D possibly corresponds to TRBD1 (5 bases). V dropped 0 bases and J dropped 6 bases, with 17 bases sitting between them. This CDR3 has 16 residues. The V gene's germline CDR1 is SGHNT and CDR2 YYREEE (reference sequence). CDR3 sequence: CASSLAGRARVDTQYF. The CDR3 nucleotides are TGTGCCAGCAGCTTGGCTGGCAGGGCTAGAGTGGATACGCAGTATTTT.

This clone was seen a few times. The chain recombines TRBV27 with TRBJ2-1, with 10 nucleotides matching TRBD2. Germline-derived CDR1 and CDR2 are MNHEY and SMNVEV (reference sequence). The CDR3 spans 20 residues. The V segment lost 1 base and the J segment 0 bases; nucleotides outside the gene matches: 12. CDR3 loop: CASSLWGLAGAIGSYNEQFF. The CDR3 DNA follows: TGTGCCAGCAGTTTATGGGGCCTAGCGGGGGCCATTGGCTCCTACAATGAGCAGTTCTTC.

The rearrangement joins TRBV7-9 to TRBJ2-1; 9 bases agree with TRBD1. Germline CDR1 reads SEHNR; CDR2 reads FQNEAQ (reference sequence). This CDR3 spans 14 amino acids. V lost 5 bases, J lost 8 bases, and 7 bases stayed unmatched. CDR3 protein: CASSRDRVRYEQFF. CDR3 nucleotides: TGTGCCAGCAGCCGGGACAGGGTTCGCTATGAGCAGTTCTTC.

The rearrangement uses TRBV5-1 and TRBJ2-7, with TRBD1 as a possible D gene (6 bases). Germline-derived CDR1 and CDR2 are SGHRS and YFSETQ. The CDR3 is 15 amino acids. V lost 0 bases and J lost 3, with 13 bases in between. The CDR3 coding sequence is TGCGCCAGCAGCTTGGAGGGGGAGAGGGACTACGAGCAGTACTTC. It specifies CASSLEGERDYEQYF.

V usage is TRBV2 and J usage is TRBJ2-2, with D possibly matching TRBD2 (6 bases). From germline, CDR1 is SNHLY and CDR2 FYNNEI. V was clipped by 8 bases and J by 2 bases, with 9 bases between them. The CDR3 runs to 13 residues. CDR3 sequence: CASRRANTGELFF. CDR3 bases: TGTGCCAGCCGGAGGGCAAACACCGGGGAGCTGTTTTTT.

This sequence joins TRBV18 and TRBJ1-1; maybe TRBD1 (6 bases). Germline-derived CDR1 and CDR2 are KGHSH and LQKENI. The V end was cut by 3 bases, the J end by 4 bases, with 18 bases between. The CDR3 extends over 16 amino acids. CDR3 sequence (DNA): TGTGCCAGCTCACCGATGGACGACAGGCTGGGCACTGAAGCTTTCTTT. Protein: CASSPMDDRLGTEAFF.

The V and J genes are TRBV4-1 and TRBJ2-1; 10 nucleotides agree with TRBD2. This CDR3 region has 19 residues. Unmatched junction bases numbered 13, after V lost 4 bases and J lost 1 base. Germline CDR1 and CDR2: MGHRA and YSYEKL. CDR3 residues: CASSRGLAPRETSYNEQFF. CDR3 bases: TGCGCCAGCAGCCGGGGACTAGCGCCTCGGGAGACGTCCTACAATGAGCAGTTCTTC.

The chain recombines TRBV7-9 with TRBJ1-1; D is uncertain. The length of the CDR3 is 13 residues. The V end lost 7 bases, the J end lost 0 bases, and 9 bases lay between the germline ends. CDR1 SEHNR and CDR2 FQNEAQ come from the germline V gene (reference sequence). This CDR3 reads CASIQTLNTEAFF. The CDR3 DNA is TGTGCCAGCATCCAAACTCTGAACACTGAAGCTTTCTTT. The full variable domain, its missing parts supplied by reference TRBV7-9 and TRBJ1-1, is DTGVSQNPRHKITKRGQNVTFRCDPISEHNRLYWYRQTLGQGPEFLTYFQNEAQLEKSRLLSDRFSAERPKGSFSTLEIQRTEQGDSAMYLCASIQTLNTEAFFGQGTRLTVV.